The clone carrying this TCR beta chain has just a few counts. Only in-frame clones appear in the TCRdb table, and some are missing; sequencing was by immunoSEQ multiplex PCR. This table holds about 76,000 clones, under 95% found once. The sample is drawn from a study of blood T cell repertoires in COVID-19. Looking at the study overall: T cells, B-cell-depleted T cells, or PBMCs provided the cDNA or gDNA that served as material.

The sample taken for sequencing was peripheral blood. This sequence was found in a human donor in a cohort sampled during active COVID-19.

The DNA for the CDR3 is TGTGCCAGCAGTGAAGCATCAGGGGTCTCACCCCTCCACTTT. This encodes CASSEASGVSPLHF. The chain has TRBV2 and TRBJ1-6; a possible D gene is TRBD1 (6 bases). CDR1 is SNHLY and CDR2 is FYNNEI in the germline V gene. CDR3 length equals 14 residues. V gave up 0 bases and J gave up 10 bases, with 10 bases separating them.